A selection of T cell receptor beta chains follows, all from one sample in a study of cytomegalovirus exposure and HLA in healthy donors. Method: immunoSEQ multiplex PCR; TCRdb's copy keeps in-frame clones and lacks some. The sample includes 200,000 to 250,000 clones, over 80% of them seen just once. Sequenced material: PBMCs. These receptors were collected from a woman between 25 and 40 years old in good health and CMV-seropositive. Each CDR3 is given with its conserved first and last residue. Fields, in order: clone size, V gene, D gene, J gene, CDR3 protein, CDR3 DNA. The D gene is left open where the match is weak. The size entry is marked missing in some rows and otherwise reads once, few, many or a size class.

>few|TRBV4-1|TRBD1|TRBJ1-1
CASSQQGAATEAFF
TGCGCCAGCAGCCAACAGGGGGCGGCCACTGAAGCTTTCTTT
>-|TRBV7-2|-|TRBJ1-3
CASSQGGSSGNTIYF
TGTGCCAGCAGCCAAGGGGGAAGCTCTGGAAACACCATATATTTT
>-|TRBV30|TRBD2|TRBJ2-1
CAWTRGGSTYEQFF
TGTGCCTGGACACGTGGCGGGAGTACCTATGAGCAGTTCTTC
>few|TRBV27|-|TRBJ1-5
CASSSLQGDQPQHF
TGTGCCAGCAGTTCACTACAGGGCGATCAGCCCCAGCATTTT
>-|TRBV27|TRBD2|TRBJ2-3
CASSFGAGVTQYF
TGTGCCAGCAGTTTTGGTGCGGGGGTGACGCAGTATTTT
>-|TRBV5-6|-|TRBJ2-3
CASSFQLGVALTDTQYF
TGTGCCAGCAGCTTTCAACTCGGGGTCGCGCTCACAGATACGCAGTATTTT
>-|TRBV25-1|-|TRBJ1-1
CASSAPFGPWGTEAFF
TGTGCCAGCAGTGCCCCCTTTGGGCCATGGGGCACTGAAGCTTTCTTT
>-|TRBV11-2|-|TRBJ1-2
CASSLERGHGYTF
TGTGCCAGCAGCTTAGAGCGGGGGCATGGCTACACCTTC
>-|TRBV2|TRBD2|TRBJ2-7
CASSGLKSSGRTPYEQYF
TGTGCCAGCAGTGGGCTAAAGTCTAGCGGGAGGACTCCCTACGAGCAGTACTTC
>-|TRBV4-1|-|TRBJ1-4
CASSPQAYTNEKLFF
TGCGCCAGCAGCCCTCAAGCGTACACTAATGAAAAACTGTTTTTT
>-|TRBV2|-|TRBJ1-5
CAIKTEGLGPQHF
TGTGCCATCAAAACGGAGGGTTTAGGGCCCCAGCATTTT
>-|TRBV5-1|-|TRBJ2-1
CASRGGNEQFF
TGCGCCAGCCGTGGGGGTAATGAGCAGTTCTTC
>-|TRBV7-9|-|TRBJ1-2
CAVILRSEIYGYTF
TGTGCTGTTATATTACGCAGCGAAATCTATGGCTACACCTTC
>-|TRBV6-5|-|TRBJ1-1
CASGRGNTEAFF
TGTGCCAGCGGACGGGGTAACACTGAAGCTTTCTTT
>-|TRBV7-2|-|TRBJ2-7
CASSLVGFRPYEQYF
TGTGCCAGCAGCTTAGTGGGGTTCAGACCTTACGAGCAGTACTTC
>-|TRBV27|TRBD2|TRBJ2-2
CASKLAANTGELFF
TGTGCCAGCAAACTAGCGGCGAACACCGGGGAGCTGTTTTTT
>-|TRBV4-2|TRBD1|TRBJ2-7
CASSQTTGGGGHEQYF
TGTGCCAGCAGCCAAACCACAGGGGGCGGTGGGCACGAGCAGTACTTC
>-|TRBV30|-|TRBJ2-5
CAWSIKGAETQYF
TGTGCCTGGAGCATTAAAGGGGCAGAGACCCAGTACTTC
>few|TRBV6-1|-|TRBJ1-5
CASNPNRDSNQPQHF
TGTGCCAGCAATCCCAATCGGGATAGCAATCAGCCCCAGCATTTT
>many|TRBV28|-|TRBJ2-3
CASSSPEDKTSTDTQYF
TGTGCCAGCAGTTCCCCCGAGGACAAAACTAGCACAGATACGCAGTATTTT
>-|TRBV9|-|TRBJ2-6
CASSEGASGANVLTF
TGTGCCAGCAGCGAAGGAGCTTCAGGGGCCAACGTCCTGACTTTC
>-|TRBV5-1|-|TRBJ2-3
CASKIQGPGTDTQYF
TGCGCCAGCAAAATACAGGGCCCCGGCACAGATACGCAGTATTTT
>-|TRBV19|TRBD1|TRBJ2-1
CASSFGQGSVEQFF
TGTGCCAGTAGTTTTGGACAGGGTTCCGTTGAGCAGTTCTTC
>few|TRBV6-1|-|TRBJ1-5
CASATDSENQPQHF
TGTGCCAGCGCTACTGACAGCGAAAATCAGCCCCAGCATTTT
>once|TRBV5-6|TRBD1|TRBJ1-2
CASSLVGRGYGYTF
TGTGCCAGCAGCTTGGTAGGCAGGGGGTATGGCTACACCTTC
>-|TRBV7-8|-|TRBJ1-4
CASSLSNGEKLFF
TGTGCCAGCAGCTTAAGTAATGGGGAAAAACTGTTTTTT
>once|TRBV5-1|-|TRBJ2-3
CASSFGQPTDTQYF
TGCGCCAGCAGCTTTGGACAGCCCACAGATACGCAGTATTTT
>-|TRBV7-2|TRBD2|TRBJ2-7
CASSLRTSGGYEQYF
TGTGCCAGCAGCTTACGGACTAGCGGCGGCTACGAGCAGTACTTC
>-|TRBV30|-|TRBJ1-1
CAWSSGTEAFF
TGTGCCTGGAGTTCTGGGACTGAAGCTTTCTTT
>-|TRBV4-2|-|TRBJ1-5
CASSHDGNQPQHF
TGTGCCAGCAGCCATGACGGTAATCAGCCCCAGCATTTT
>-|TRBV5-1|-|TRBJ2-7
CASSLELGDSYEQYF
TGCGCCAGCAGCTTGGAGTTAGGGGACTCCTACGAGCAGTACTTC
>-|TRBV4-1|-|TRBJ1-4
CASSRGPNQGNNEKLFF
TGCGCCAGCAGCCGCGGACCTAACCAGGGCAATAATGAAAAACTGTTTTTT
>-|TRBV7-9|-|TRBJ2-6
CASTEESGANVLTF
TGTGCCAGCACCGAGGAGTCTGGGGCCAACGTCCTGACTTTC
>-|TRBV2|-|TRBJ1-5
CASKETTNSNQPQHF
TGTGCCAGCAAAGAAACAACAAATAGCAATCAGCCCCAGCATTTT
>-|TRBV11-2|TRBD1|TRBJ1-2
CASSLEGQGLGYTF
TGTGCCAGCAGCTTGGAGGGACAGGGCCTTGGCTACACCTTC
>-|TRBV5-1|TRBD2|TRBJ2-3
CASWLSGKLTDTQYF
TGCGCCAGCTGGCTCAGCGGGAAGTTGACAGATACGCAGTATTTT
>-|TRBV6-4|-|TRBJ1-2
CASIPGGEWGYGYTF
TGTGCCAGCATCCCCGGGGGGGAGTGGGGCTATGGCTACACCTTC
>-|TRBV7-7|-|TRBJ2-7
CASSQSRVGEQYF
TGTGCTAGCAGCCAATCGAGGGTTGGGGAGCAGTACTTC
>-|TRBV28|TRBD1|TRBJ1-5
CASSLTGVSDQPQHF
TGTGCCAGCAGTTTGACAGGGGTTTCGGATCAGCCCCAGCATTTT
>-|TRBV30|TRBD2|TRBJ2-1
CAWGGAGGGTYNEQFF
TGTGCCTGGGGTGGTGCGGGAGGGGGGACCTACAATGAGCAGTTCTTC
>many|TRBV6-6|TRBD2|TRBJ2-7
CASSPTSGISYEQYF
TGTGCCAGCAGTCCGACTAGCGGGATTTCGTACGAGCAGTACTTC
>-|TRBV27|-|TRBJ1-1
CASSQHDRNVAFF
TGTGCCAGCAGTCAACACGACAGGAATGTAGCTTTCTTT
>once|TRBV5-1|TRBD1|TRBJ1-1
CASSPGQGARMNTEAFF
TGCGCCAGCAGCCCCGGACAGGGGGCGAGGATGAACACTGAAGCTTTCTTT
>once|TRBV5-1|-|TRBJ2-3
CASSLTSPTDTQYF
TGCGCCAGCAGCTTAACTAGCCCCACAGATACGCAGTATTTT
>few|TRBV6-6|TRBD1|TRBJ2-7
CASRRTGGSEQYF
TGTGCCAGCAGGCGGACAGGGGGAAGTGAGCAGTACTTC
>-|TRBV2|-|TRBJ1-2
CASSEDVANYGYTF
TGTGCCAGCAGTGAAGACGTAGCTAACTATGGCTACACCTTC
>few|TRBV20-1|-|TRBJ2-7
CSARPYEQYF
TGCAGTGCTAGGCCCTACGAGCAGTACTTC
>-|TRBV6-5|TRBD2|TRBJ2-1
CASSYRGQLADEQFF
TGTGCCAGCAGTTACCGGGGTCAACTAGCGGATGAGCAGTTCTTC